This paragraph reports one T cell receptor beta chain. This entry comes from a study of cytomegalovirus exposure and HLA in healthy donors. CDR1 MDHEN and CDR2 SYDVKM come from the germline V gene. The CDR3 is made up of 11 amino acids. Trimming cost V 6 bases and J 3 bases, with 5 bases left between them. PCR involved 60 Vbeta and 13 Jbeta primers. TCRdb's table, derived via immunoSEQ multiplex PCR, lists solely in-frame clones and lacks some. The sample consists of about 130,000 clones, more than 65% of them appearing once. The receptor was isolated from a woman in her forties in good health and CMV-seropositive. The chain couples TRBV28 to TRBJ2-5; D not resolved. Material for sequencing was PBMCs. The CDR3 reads CASRLKETQYF. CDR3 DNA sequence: TGTGCCAGCAGACTTAAAGAGACCCAGTACTTC.